These 21 T cell receptor beta chains were sequenced from one sample in a study of T-cell reconstitution after alpha-beta-depleted transplantation in children. Unique molecular identifiers were used to barcode this TCRbeta library. One entry per CDR3 protein results from TCRdb running MiXCR on the PCR reads. Of 55,000 to 85,000 distinct CDR3 sequences listed, about a tenth are singletons. This material consisted of PBMCs, taken before TCRalphabeta/CD19-depleted stem cell transplant. All receptors derive from a boy younger than 18 with acute myeloid leukemia, due to receive a stem cell transplant.

This clonotype was seen at least ten times. In DNA form, the CDR3 reads TGCGCCAGCAGCCAACCCGGGGGTTACAATGAGCAGTTCTTC. The encoded protein is CASSQPGGYNEQFF. The rearrangement links TRBV4-3 to TRBJ2-1; perhaps TRBD2 as D (6 bases). The germline V and J ends were trimmed by 2 bases and 4 bases, with 9 bases remaining between them. Per the germline V gene, CDR1 is LGHNA and CDR2 is YSLEER. The CDR3 consists of 14 residues.

This clonotype was recorded at least ten times. The CDR3 nucleotides read TGCGCCAGCAGCCAAGGGGAACACACCGGGGAGCTGTTTTTT. Protein: CASSQGEHTGELFF. The V gene is TRBV4-1, the J gene TRBJ2-2; no reliable D call. Germline lookup yields CDR1 MGHRA and CDR2 YSYEKL. The CDR3 sequence is 14 residues long. With 1 base removed from V and 3 bases from J, the gap between germline ends came to 6 bases.

In this sample, this clonotype turned up many times. CDR3 DNA sequence: TGCGCCAGCAGCTTGGTCGCTAGCGGGGCCCAGCGTGAGCAGTTCTTC. It encodes CASSLVASGAQREQFF. The genes are TRBV5-1 and TRBJ2-1, with 9 bases aligning to TRBD2. V lost 0 bases and J lost 9; bases outside the gene matches: 10. The CDR3 has 16 amino acids. Germline V gene lookup returns CDR1 SGHRS and CDR2 YFSETQ.

This clonotype was counted ten times or more. The rearrangement links TRBV5-1 to TRBJ2-3, with 12 bases fitting TRBD2. V lost 4 bases and J lost 1; bases outside the gene matches: 4. Germline-derived CDR1 and CDR2 are SGHRS and YFSETQ. The CDR3 spans 16 residues. Here the CDR3 DNA reads TGCGCCAGCAGCATGCTAGCGGGGGGGGGCACAGATACGCAGTATTTT. Translating it yields CASSMLAGGGTDTQYF. The full variable domain, rest sourced from reference TRBV5-1 and TRBJ2-3, is KAGVTQTPRYLIKTRGQQVTLSCSPISGHRSVSWYQQTPGQGLQFLFEYFSETQRNKGNFPGRFSGRQFSNSRSEMNVSTLELGDSALYLCASSMLAGGGTDTQYFGPGTRLTVL.

At least ten counts were recorded for this clonotype. J is TRBJ1-2 and V is TRBV20-1; 8 positions match TRBD1. V lost 5 bases to trimming and J lost 2 bases; unmatched junction nucleotides: 4. This CDR3 region has 13 residues. CDR1 and CDR2 from the germline V gene are DFQATT and SNEGSKA (reference sequence). CDR3: CSARDRTNYGYTF. The CDR3, as DNA: TGCAGTGCTCGGGACAGGACAAACTATGGCTACACCTTC.

This clonotype was counted ten times or more. The chain links TRBV7-6 to TRBJ2-3; possible D gene TRBD2, 6 bases. The CDR3 covers 19 residues. Germline loops: CDR1 SGHVS, CDR2 FNYEAQ. Trimming removed 0 bases at V and 1 base at J, with 20 bases between. In DNA form, the CDR3 reads TGTGCCAGCAGCTTAGCGGGGCCTAGCGTGGTGGCCGGCACAGATACGCAGTATTTT. This encodes CASSLAGPSVVAGTDTQYF.

This clonotype came up many times. For the CDR3, the DNA is TGTGCCAGCAGCTCCACCACAGATACGCAGTATTTT. Residues: CASSSTTDTQYF. The rearrangement joins TRBV7-9 to TRBJ2-3; D remains ambiguous. The germline V and J ends were trimmed by 4 bases and 2 bases, with 4 bases remaining between them. The germline gives CDR1 SEHNR, CDR2 FQNEAQ (reference sequence). CDR3 length equals 12 residues.

This clonotype was recorded at least ten times. The chain couples TRBV28 to TRBJ1-4; D uncertain. The CDR3 is 15 residues long. Between the trimmed V and J ends, which lost 5 bases and 13 bases, there was a span of 23 bases. CDR1 and CDR2 from the germline V gene are MDHEN and SYDVKM. CDR3 sequence: CASSLRTDGVIPLFF. In DNA form, the CDR3 reads TGTGCCAGCAGTCTAAGAACAGATGGTGTTATCCCACTGTTTTTT.

This clonotype was counted ten times or more. The chain couples TRBV10-2 to TRBJ2-3, with TRBD2 matching over 8 bases. The junction had 10 bases not matched to a gene; V was cut back by 7 bases and J by 4 bases. Germline-derived CDR1 and CDR2 are WSHSY and SAAADI. The CDR3 runs 15 residues. The CDR3 sequence is CASNDNGGASDTQYF. CDR3 sequence (DNA): TGCGCCAGCAATGACAACGGGGGGGCTTCAGATACGCAGTATTTT.

Many counts were recorded for this clonotype. The chain combines TRBV27 with TRBJ1-2; weak D call: TRBD1 (6 bases). Trimming stripped 1 base from V and 5 bases from J, with 11 bases between. The germline V gene has CDR1 MNHEY and CDR2 SMNVEV (reference sequence). The CDR3 is made up of 14 amino acids. The CDR3 DNA reads as TGTGCCAGCAGTTTATTGGGGGCGGGGTATGGCTACACCTTC. Translated, it gives CASSLLGAGYGYTF.

This clonotype was seen many times. The J gene is TRBJ2-5, the V gene TRBV10-1, with D perhaps matching TRBD1 (6 bases). The V and J ends lost 0 bases and 4 bases respectively, with 12 bases between them. Germline V gives CDR1 WNHNN, CDR2 SYGVQD (reference sequence). The CDR3 length is 15 residues. This CDR3 reads CASSESIQGGETQYF. The CDR3 DNA sequence: TGCGCCAGCAGTGAGTCCATACAGGGTGGAGAGACCCAGTACTTC.

This clonotype has at least ten counts. The chain joins TRBV6-6 to TRBJ1-5, with TRBD1 matching 9 bases. CDR1 MNHNY and CDR2 SVGAGI come from the germline V gene (reference sequence). The CDR3 consists of 13 residues. J was trimmed by 9 bases and V by 5 bases; bases with no gene match: 5. DNA for the CDR3: TGTGCCAGCAGTCCTCGGACAGGGGTGCCCCAGCATTTT. Amino acids: CASSPRTGVPQHF.

The table lists this clonotype with many counts. The chain has TRBV24-1 and TRBJ2-2; D not resolved. The CDR3 has 18 residues. Per germline, CDR1 KGHDR and CDR2 SFDVKD. V lost 4 bases and J lost 0, with 17 bases in between. The CDR3 spells CATSEPPFKTSNTGELFF. CDR3 DNA: TGTGCCACCAGTGAACCCCCATTTAAGACCTCGAACACCGGGGAGCTGTTTTTT.

Ten or more counts support this clonotype. CDR3 region: CATSDSGTSGSPLRETQYF. In DNA form, the CDR3 reads TGTGCCACCAGTGATTCCGGGACTAGCGGGAGCCCCCTCCGGGAGACCCAGTACTTC. The rearrangement uses TRBV24-1 and TRBJ2-5, with TRBD2 matching 14 bases. Germline V gene sequence: CDR1 KGHDR, CDR2 SFDVKD. With 2 bases clipped from V and 5 bases from J, the junction kept 12 bases outside the gene matches. The CDR3 has 19 amino acids.

Concerning this clonotype: A much more abundant neighbour one base away suggests this may be a read error. V gene TRBV6-1 combines with J gene TRBJ1-2, with a possible D match to TRBD1 (6 bases). Germline V gives CDR1 MNHNS, CDR2 SASEGT. The V gene lost 8 bases and the J gene lost 3 bases, with 19 bases spanning the gap. The CDR3 covers 15 residues. The CDR3 DNA is TGTGCCAGCGGACCTCCGGGCAGGGGTGACTATGGCTACACCTTC. The encoded protein is CASGPPGRGDYGYTF.

This clonotype was observed at least ten times. The chain uses TRBV7-3 and TRBJ2-3, with unresolved D. Germline lookup yields CDR1 SGHTA and CDR2 FQGTGA. The ends were cut back, 5 bases at V and 2 bases at J, with 8 bases in the middle. The CDR3 has 13 amino acids. The CDR3 spells CASSKRLTDTQYF. DNA for the CDR3: TGTGCCAGCAGCAAACGCCTCACAGATACGCAGTATTTT.

There are many counts of this clonotype. CDR3 protein: CASRKGSSSYNEQFF. The CDR3 DNA follows: TGTGCCAGCAGGAAAGGGAGTAGCTCCTACAATGAGCAGTTCTTC. This chain uses TRBV28 with TRBJ2-1, with TRBD2 as a possible D gene (5 bases). Germline V gene data show CDR1 as MDHEN and CDR2 as SYDVKM. The CDR3 sequence is 15 residues long. Deletions cut 6 bases from V and 0 bases from J, with 12 bases between.

This clonotype was counted many times. V usage is TRBV14 and J usage is TRBJ2-1; the D gene is possibly TRBD1 (5 bases). Germline V gene lookup returns CDR1 SGHDN and CDR2 FVKESK. Between the trimmed V and J ends, which lost 4 bases and 1 base, there was a span of 11 bases. This CDR3 is 15 amino acids long. Written as DNA, the CDR3 is TGTGCCAGCAGCCTCAGGGTAGATTCCTACAATGAGCAGTTCTTC. Protein product: CASSLRVDSYNEQFF.

This clonotype was counted ten times or more. This chain uses TRBV7-3 with TRBJ2-1; 7 bases align to TRBD2. CDR1 and CDR2 from the germline V gene are SGHTA and FQGTGA. With V trimmed by 5 bases and J by 10 bases, 20 bases remained unmatched. The length of the CDR3 is 17 residues. CDR3 sequence (DNA): TGTGCCAGCAGCCCGGGGGGAGGACTAACGACCCGGATCGAGCAGTTCTTC. Translation gives CASSPGGGLTTRIEQFF.

As DNA, the CDR3 is TGCGCCAGCAGCTTTGACGGGACAGGTGATCCTGCGCAGTATTTT. Translation: CASSFDGTGDPAQYF. V gene TRBV5-1 combines with J gene TRBJ2-3; 8 bases are a match to TRBD1. There are 15 residues in the CDR3. The V segment lost 2 bases and the J segment 10 bases; nucleotides outside the gene matches: 12. CDR1 and CDR2 from the germline V gene are SGHRS and YFSETQ.

This clonotype occurred many times. The chain combines TRBV15 with TRBJ1-1; no reliable D call. Germline CDR1 LNHNV, CDR2 YYDKDF (reference sequence). CDR3 length: 13 amino acids. Trimming pared 1 base from V and 4 bases from J, leaving 7 bases between. This chain's CDR3 is CATSRGVGTEAFF. The CDR3 DNA is TGTGCCACCAGCAGAGGGGTGGGCACTGAAGCTTTCTTT.